The 29 T cell receptor beta chains below were found in one sample sequenced in a study of monozygotic twins with inflammatory bowel disease. TCRdb reanalyzed the 5' RACE reads, giving one entry per CDR3 protein sequence and no DNA. The sample totals 200,000 to 250,000 distinct CDR3 sequences. The sample comprised blood. The receptors were sampled from a human donor with ulcerative colitis or Crohn's disease, or a healthy co-twin of an affected twin (not recorded which).

This chain joins TRBV11-2 and TRBJ2-2. Germline assignment: CDR1 SGHAT and CDR2 FQNNGV. The CDR3 contains 14 residues. CDR3: CASSYWTRTGELFF.

V usage is TRBV7-8 and J usage is TRBJ2-4. The CDR3 sequence is 13 residues long. CDR1 and CDR2 (germline): SGHVS, FQNEAQ. The CDR3 is CASSHVSKNIQYF.

The CDR3 reads CASRRDLNTEAFF. This rearrangement joins TRBV6-1 to TRBJ1-1. The CDR3 sequence is 13 residues long. Germline CDR1 is MNHNS and CDR2 is SASEGT.

The chain employs TRBV6-1 and TRBJ2-5; TCRdb picks TRBD1, but there is no DNA to check that call. The CDR3 has 14 amino acids. The germline V gene encodes CDR1 MNHNS and CDR2 SASEGT. CDR3 sequence: CASRLSQGQETQYF.

This chain links TRBV5-4 with TRBJ2-3. In germline, CDR1 is SGHNT, CDR2 YYREEE (reference sequence). CDR3 length equals 12 residues. The CDR3 loop reads CASSWGADTQYF.

The V call is TRBV20-1, the J call TRBJ1-4; with no DNA, the TCRdb D assignment of TRBD1 cannot be verified. Germline V gene data show CDR1 as DFQATT and CDR2 as SNEGSKA (reference sequence). This CDR3 has 14 residues. The CDR3 protein is CSARQGATNEKLFF.

The V and J genes are TRBV14 and TRBJ2-7. CDR3 length: 14 amino acids. Germline V gene lookup returns CDR1 SGHDN and CDR2 FVKESK. The CDR3 sequence: CASSQDLRRYEQYF.

V is TRBV11-3 and J is TRBJ2-3. The germline V gene has CDR1 SGHNT and CDR2 YENEEA. CDR3 length: 13 residues. The CDR3 loop reads CASSLVDRGTQYF.

V is TRBV4-1 and J is TRBJ1-3; the TCRdb call, TRBD1, lacks DNA for checking. The CDR3 totals 16 residues. CDR1 is MGHRA and CDR2 is YSYEKL in the germline V gene. This CDR3 reads CASSYRDKDSGNTIYF.

The gene calls are TRBV5-1 and TRBJ1-1. Germline assignment: CDR1 SGHRS and CDR2 YFSETQ. This CDR3 has 16 amino acids. CDR3 region: CASSLGAGLGNTEAFF.

The chain recombines TRBV5-1 with TRBJ2-7; TCRdb names TRBD1, which stays unverified in the absence of DNA. The CDR3 runs to 15 residues. CDR1 is SGHRS and CDR2 is YFSETQ in the germline V gene. CDR3: CASSLQPGENYEQYF.

The genes are TRBV6-1 and TRBJ2-2; checking the TCRdb D call of TRBD1 is not possible without DNA. Germline V CDR1 and CDR2: MNHNS, SASEGT. The length of the CDR3 is 14 residues. The CDR3 sequence: CASSGQGIAGELFF.

This chain uses TRBV18 with TRBJ2-5; the D call of TRBD1 rests on TCRdb alone, since no DNA is present to check it. CDR1 and CDR2 from the germline V gene are KGHSH and LQKENI. The CDR3 is 15 residues long. The CDR3 protein is CASSPRRDSQETQYF.

This chain uses TRBV5-1 with TRBJ1-1; checking the TCRdb D call of TRBD1 is not possible without DNA. The CDR3 runs 16 residues. Germline CDR1 reads SGHRS; CDR2 reads YFSETQ. The CDR3 is CASSSDRGPPNTEAFF.

V gene TRBV5-1 combines with J gene TRBJ1-1; no DNA is available, so the TRBD1 call from TCRdb remains unchecked. Per the germline V gene, CDR1 is SGHRS and CDR2 is YFSETQ. The CDR3 loop spans 17 amino acids. This CDR3 is CASSLAFGGAGGTEAFF.

The chain links TRBV12-3 or TRBV12-4 to TRBJ1-2; TCRdb returns TRBD1, unconfirmable since there is no DNA. The CDR3 length is 14 residues. CDR3 protein: CASSLAPAGDGYTF.

The chain couples TRBV12-3 or TRBV12-4 to TRBJ1-1. The CDR3 covers 11 residues. This CDR3 is CASSDFTEAFF.

The chain uses TRBV29-1 and TRBJ1-1; TCRdb selects TRBD1, and the lack of DNA leaves this call unchecked. CDR3 size: 12 residues. CDR1 and CDR2 from the germline V gene are SQVTM and ANQGSEA. The CDR3 loop reads CSVDRGGTEAFF.

V is TRBV7-9 and J is TRBJ2-7; without DNA, the TCRdb call of TRBD1 cannot be checked. Germline CDR1 and CDR2: SEHNR and FQNEAQ (reference sequence). CDR3 length: 14 residues. Here the CDR3 reads CASSQGTNSYEQYF.

The chain combines TRBV18 with TRBJ2-1; TCRdb indicates TRBD2, and absent DNA this call remains unverified. The CDR3 runs to 14 residues. CDR1 and CDR2 from the germline V gene are KGHSH and LQKENI. This chain's CDR3 is CASSKRGGRNEQFF.

This chain connects TRBV20-1 to TRBJ1-4. From germline, CDR1 is DFQATT and CDR2 SNEGSKA (reference sequence). This CDR3 region has 13 residues. CDR3 region: CSARSGAWEKLFF.

The chain employs TRBV5-1 and TRBJ1-6; the D call of TRBD1 rests on TCRdb alone, since no DNA is present to check it. CDR3 length equals 15 residues. Germline-derived CDR1 and CDR2 are SGHRS and YFSETQ. The CDR3 loop is CASSLGWGRNSPLHF.

The CDR3 spells CSARDLSGTYNEQFF. The chain employs TRBV20-1 and TRBJ2-1; absent DNA, TCRdb's TRBD2 call cannot be checked. Germline assignment: CDR1 DFQATT and CDR2 SNEGSKA (reference sequence). CDR3 length: 15 amino acids.

The chain uses TRBV12-3 or TRBV12-4 and TRBJ2-7; the D gene TCRdb calls, TRBD1, cannot be checked with no DNA. The CDR3 spans 14 residues. This CDR3 is CASSLRQGDGEQYF.

This chain links TRBV6-1 with TRBJ1-1; TCRdb selects TRBD1, and the lack of DNA leaves this call unchecked. The CDR3 covers 16 residues. Germline V gives CDR1 MNHNS, CDR2 SASEGT. CDR3 amino acids: CASSPGTGGSLDRAFF.

Here the CDR3 reads CASSTSGEQFF. The chain couples TRBV2 to TRBJ2-1; the TCRdb D gene call, TRBD2, has no DNA to confirm it. The germline V gene encodes CDR1 SNHLY and CDR2 FYNNEI. This CDR3 has 11 residues.

This chain links TRBV5-1 with TRBJ2-2; lacking DNA, the TRBD2 call made by TCRdb goes unchecked. From germline, CDR1 is SGHRS and CDR2 YFSETQ. This CDR3 has 17 residues. CDR3: CASSPGPRTRSPGELFF.

J is TRBJ1-1 and V is TRBV7-2. Germline V gene sequence: CDR1 SGHTA, CDR2 FQGNSA. There are 13 residues in the CDR3. The CDR3 reads CASSYRHDTEAFF.

This chain links TRBV12-5 with TRBJ2-2; checking the TCRdb D call of TRBD1 is not possible without DNA. This CDR3 has 17 amino acids. CDR1 and CDR2 (germline): LGHNT, FRNRAP. CDR3 protein: CASGFFTGGIGIGELFF.